This T cell receptor (beta chain) stems from a study of OX40 agonist ivuxolimab in advanced cancers. Study information: Recorded diagnoses for dose-escalation patients were hepatocellular carcinoma, melanoma, renal cell or head and neck cancer. Enrollees could have had prior anti-PD-1, anti-PD-L1 or anti-CTLA-4 therapy, which approximately 40% had received.

The study, taken as a whole, reports: CD4+ T cells averaged fewer expanded clones than CD8+ T cells.

Concerning this clone itself: Its antigen is undetermined.

The assay was immunoSEQ multiplex PCR, and TCRdb's table has in-frame clones only and misses some. Here the sample spans about 63,000 clones, approximately 91% being singletons. Cycle 7 day 1, cycle 4 day 1, and baseline were the timepoints at which blood was sampled. The CDR3 extends over 13 amino acids. Germline-derived CDR1 and CDR2 are KGHSH and LQKENI. Trimming shortened V by 1 base and J by 2 bases, and 4 bases separated the two germline ends. The sample here was CD4+ or CD8+ T cells sorted from blood, taken in a trial of the OX40 agonist ivuxolimab. The chain uses TRBV18 and TRBJ2-3; no firm D call. The clonotype was recovered from an adult with an advanced solid tumor such as melanoma, head and neck, liver or kidney cancer. The CDR3 bases are TGTGCCAGCTCACCACGGGACACAGATACGCAGTATTTT. Translated: CASSPRDTDTQYF.